These 10 T cell receptor beta chains share one sample of origin, sequenced in a study of cytomegalovirus exposure and HLA in healthy donors. 60 Vbeta and 13 Jbeta primers were used in PCR. Produced via immunoSEQ multiplex PCR; TCRdb's table is partial and in-frame only. The sample has around 170,000 clones; 65% to 85% are singletons. Sequencing was performed on PBMCs. These receptors were taken from a girl aged 10 to 17 in good health and CMV-seropositive.

The rearrangement links TRBV19 to TRBJ1-5; the D gene is possibly TRBD1 (5 bases). Trimming removed 8 bases from V and 7 bases from J, with 18 bases in between. The CDR3 runs to 14 residues. Germline V gene sequence: CDR1 LNHDA, CDR2 SQIVND (reference sequence). CDR3 sequence (DNA): TGTGCCAGTTCTAGGGGCGGTGCAGGGCAGCCCCAGCATTTT. Amino acids: CASSRGGAGQPQHF.

The chain recombines TRBV30 with TRBJ2-3, with a weak D call TRBD1 (7 bases). The CDR3 runs 15 residues. Trimming took off 0 bases at V and 2 bases at J, with 12 bases between the two ends. Germline V gene data show CDR1 as GTSNPN and CDR2 as SVGIG (reference sequence). The CDR3 DNA sequence: TGTGCCTGGAGTGTTGCGGGACAGTCCACAGATACGCAGTATTTT. Translating gives CAWSVAGQSTDTQYF.

The chain couples TRBV7-9 to TRBJ2-1; TRBD2 agrees at 14 bases. With 5 bases clipped from V and 5 bases from J, the junction kept 8 bases outside the gene matches. This CDR3 comprises 17 residues. Germline CDR1 SEHNR, CDR2 FQNEAQ (reference sequence). The CDR3 reads CASSPPTSGRADNEQFF. CDR3 sequence (DNA): TGTGCCAGCAGCCCCCCGACTAGCGGGAGGGCTGACAATGAGCAGTTCTTC.

The rearrangement joins TRBV6-5 to TRBJ2-5, with D possibly TRBD2 on 5 matching bases. CDR3 size: 16 residues. CDR1 MNHEY and CDR2 SVGAGI come from the germline V gene. The V and J ends lost 0 bases and 3 bases respectively, with 14 bases between them. CDR3 nucleotide sequence: TGTGCCAGCAGTTACTCCTCCGGGGTGGGAGAAGAGACCCAGTACTTC. This gives the protein CASSYSSGVGEETQYF.

The chain has TRBV25-1 and TRBJ2-7, with D perhaps TRBD1 (5 bases). Trimming took 6 bases from V and 7 from J, leaving 22 bases between them. This CDR3 is 15 amino acids long. Per germline, CDR1 MGHDK and CDR2 SYGVNS. The CDR3 nucleotides read TGTGCCAGCAGCGATCTATCCAGGGCTTTGGGGGAGCAGTACTTC. Encoded protein: CASSDLSRALGEQYF.

This clone was seen only once. The chain recombines TRBV30 with TRBJ2-7; the match to TRBD2 covers 15 bases. Losses at the gene ends were 6 bases for V and 8 bases for J; bases not matched to a gene: 17. The CDR3 has 17 amino acids. The germline V gene has CDR1 GTSNPN and CDR2 SVGIG (reference sequence). The CDR3 is CACGHPRTSGRADKQYF. In nucleotides, the CDR3 is TGTGCCTGTGGACACCCGCGGACTAGCGGGAGGGCCGACAAGCAGTACTTC.

V and J are TRBV6-5 and TRBJ2-7; D is perhaps TRBD1 (6 bases). The germline V gene has CDR1 MNHEY and CDR2 SVGAGI. The CDR3 is 13 amino acids. V was cut by 2 bases and J by 3 bases, with 8 bases left in between. CDR3 nucleotides: TGTGCCAGCAGTTACGGACAGCACTACGAGCAGTACTTC. It specifies CASSYGQHYEQYF.

The rearrangement joins TRBV19 to TRBJ1-5, with a tentative D call TRBD1 (6 bases). The CDR3 consists of 14 residues. V was pared by 6 bases and J by 2 bases, with 11 bases between. From germline, CDR1 is LNHDA and CDR2 SQIVND (reference sequence). The CDR3 bases are TGTGCCAGTAGCACGACAGGCGGCAATCAGCCCCAGCATTTT. Encoded protein: CASSTTGGNQPQHF. The full variable domain, rest sourced from reference TRBV19 and TRBJ1-5, is DGGITQSPKYLFRKEGQNVTLSCEQNLNHDAMYWYRQDPGQGLRLIYYSQIVNDFQKGDIAEGYSVSREKKESFPLTVTSAQKNPTAFYLCASSTTGGNQPQHFGDGTRLSIL.

The CDR3: CASIEGQAVYGYTF. Here the CDR3 DNA reads TGTGCCAGCATTGAGGGTCAGGCGGTCTATGGCTACACCTTC. The chain has TRBV7-2 and TRBJ1-2, with D uncertain. The V gene lost 7 bases and the J gene lost 4 bases, with 16 bases spanning the gap. The CDR3 loop spans 14 amino acids. Looked up from germline, CDR1 is SGHTA and CDR2 is FQGNSA.

The chain is built from TRBV10-3 and TRBJ2-1, with a tentative D call TRBD2 (6 bases). From germline, CDR1 is ENHRY and CDR2 SYGVKD. V lost 9 bases and J lost 0, with 12 bases in between. The CDR3 has 14 residues. CDR3 protein: CAISSVPSYNEQFF. CDR3 DNA: TGTGCCATATCTAGCGTGCCCTCCTACAATGAGCAGTTCTTC.